This T cell receptor (beta chain) is drawn from a study of cytomegalovirus exposure and HLA in healthy donors. Researchers ran the PCR with 60 Vbeta and 13 Jbeta primers. TCRdb's copy holds only in-frame clones and misses some; the assay was immunoSEQ multiplex PCR. The sample consists of 110,000 to 150,000 clones, around 79% of them appearing once. V shed 5 bases and J shed 3 bases, with 13 bases lying between them. The CDR3 is 14 amino acids. Per the germline V gene, CDR1 is MNHEY and CDR2 is SVGAGI. V is TRBV6-5 and J is TRBJ1-2; D unclear. The specimen was PBMCs. This TCR was recovered from a female donor in good health and CMV-seronegative. CDR3 coding DNA: TGTGCCAGCAGTGGGGTTAGGCGGGACTATGGCTACACCTTC. This translates into CASSGVRRDYGYTF.